The 18 T cell receptor beta chains below come from one sample, sequenced in a study of T cell repertoires in aging, cancer and after chemotherapy. Amplification of TCR beta used genomic DNA extracted from peripheral blood. TRB rearrangements spanning V, D and J were amplified using mixed TRB-A/B primers. From the multiplex PCR reads, TCRdb called clonotypes with MiXCR, one entry per CDR3 protein. The sample gives around 2,100 distinct CDR3 sequences, about 25% of which show up once; roughly 13% is in the top ten. The specimen was blood. The receptor set was obtained from a human donor with a solid tumor.

The chain recombines TRBV19 with TRBJ1-2; TRBD1 matches 11 bases. Per germline, CDR1 LNHDA and CDR2 SQIVND (reference sequence). The J segment lost 8 bases and the V segment lost 0 bases, leaving 2 bases of the junction unmatched. The CDR3 is 14 residues long. The CDR3 DNA reads as TGTGCCAGTAGTATAGAGGACAGGGGGCAGGGCTACACCTTC. Residues: CASSIEDRGQGYTF.

The V call is TRBV19, the J call TRBJ2-2; TRBD2 matches at 13 bases. CDR1 and CDR2 (germline): LNHDA, SQIVND (reference sequence). This CDR3 comprises 16 residues. Losses at the gene ends were 8 bases for V and 1 base for J; bases not matched to a gene: 4. This chain's CDR3 is CASSTSGRQNTGELFF. The CDR3 DNA follows: TGTGCCAGTTCGACTAGCGGGAGGCAGAACACCGGGGAGCTGTTTTTT.

This clonotype is judged medium-sized. This sequence joins TRBV6-2 or TRBV6-3 and TRBJ2-1, with no clear D. CDR3 length: 15 amino acids. Germline assignment: CDR1 MNHEY and CDR2 SVGEGT. V was trimmed by 1 base and J by 4 bases, leaving 11 bases between them. CDR3 nucleotides: TGTGCCAGCAGTTACTTGAGGTCGGGTTACAATGAGCAGTTCTTC. The encoded protein is CASSYLRSGYNEQFF.

The chain couples TRBV27 to TRBJ2-7, with 14 bases identical to TRBD2. Looked up from germline, CDR1 is MNHEY and CDR2 is SMNVEV (reference sequence). The V gene end was trimmed by 7 bases and the J gene end by 0 bases; junction bases not matched to a gene: 14. The CDR3 runs to 19 residues. This CDR3 reads CASTSIGLAGGKSSYEQYF. CDR3 bases: TGTGCCAGCACCTCAATCGGACTAGCGGGGGGTAAGAGCTCCTACGAGCAGTACTTC.

This clonotype is termed medium-sized. The rearrangement joins TRBV12-3 or TRBV12-4 to TRBJ2-7, with D unclear. The CDR3 loop spans 13 amino acids. V shed 6 bases and J shed 0 bases, with 9 bases lying between them. CDR3 bases: TGTGCCAGCAGCCTCGGGCACTCCTACGAGCAGTACTTC. Amino acids: CASSLGHSYEQYF.

Judged by abundance, this clonotype is medium-sized. The V call is TRBV27, the J call TRBJ1-1; D unresolved. Trimming shortened V by 3 bases and J by 7 bases, and 9 bases separated the two germline ends. Germline V gene data show CDR1 as MNHEY and CDR2 as SMNVEV (reference sequence). The CDR3 covers 12 residues. The CDR3 spells CASSFRVGEAFF. The CDR3 DNA is TGTGCCAGCAGTTTTAGAGTGGGTGAAGCTTTCTTT.

Of note for this clonotype: Possible read error: a much larger clone is one base away. The CDR3 coding sequence is TGTGCCAGCAGTACAGAGCGGTCGAATCAGCCCCAGCATTTT. Translation: CASSTERSNQPQHF. The chain recombines TRBV12-3 or TRBV12-4 with TRBJ1-5, with unresolved D. V was pared by 5 bases and J by 4 bases, with 12 bases between. The CDR3 sequence is 14 residues long.

This clonotype was seen a few times. The chain recombines TRBV7-9 with TRBJ1-4, with a tentative D call TRBD1 (6 bases). Germline V gene sequence: CDR1 SEHNR, CDR2 FQNEAQ (reference sequence). The CDR3 runs 15 residues. V shed 3 bases and J shed 4 bases, with 12 bases lying between them. The CDR3 sequence is CASSFEDSLNEKLFF. CDR3 coding DNA: TGTGCCAGCAGCTTCGAGGACAGCCTTAATGAAAAACTGTTTTTT.

This clonotype was picked up a small number of times. The rearrangement links TRBV4-1 to TRBJ2-5, with D perhaps being TRBD1 or TRBD2 (5 bases each). The germline gives CDR1 MGHRA, CDR2 YSYEKL. V lost 4 bases to trimming and J lost 3 bases, with 18 bases between them. The CDR3 loop spans 16 amino acids. The CDR3 nucleotides are TGCGCCAGCAGCCGTAGAACCGGGACGGAAAAAGAGACCCAGTACTTC. This translates into CASSRRTGTEKETQYF.

This clonotype ranks as medium-sized. As DNA, the CDR3 is TGTGCCAGCTCACCTGGACAGGGGTTTGACTATGGCTACACCTTC. This translates into CASSPGQGFDYGYTF. The chain uses TRBV18 and TRBJ1-2; 9 bases are shared with TRBD1. Looked up from germline, CDR1 is KGHSH and CDR2 is LQKENI. The CDR3 totals 15 residues. J lost 3 bases, V lost 3 bases, and 5 bases had no gene match.

This chain links TRBV7-9 with TRBJ2-1, with D possibly being TRBD1 or TRBD2 (5 bases each). The CDR3 runs 16 residues. V dropped 3 bases and J dropped 2 bases, with 14 bases sitting between them. The V gene's germline CDR1 is SEHNR and CDR2 FQNEAQ (reference sequence). The CDR3, as DNA: TGTGCCAGCAGCTTGTTGGGGACCCAGACCTACAATGAGCAGTTCTTC. Translation: CASSLLGTQTYNEQFF. The complete variable domain, with remaining parts taken from reference TRBV7-9 and TRBJ2-1, reads DTGVSQNPRHKITKRGQNVTFRCDPISEHNRLYWYRQTLGQGPEFLTYFQNEAQLEKSRLLSDRFSAERPKGSFSTLEIQRTEQGDSAMYLCASSLLGTQTYNEQFFGPGTRLTVL.

CDR3 sequence: CASSLTQVVPGELFF. CDR3 in DNA: TGTGCCAGCAGCTTAACCCAGGTCGTGCCCGGGGAGCTGTTTTTT. The genes are TRBV11-2 and TRBJ2-2; D unclear. Germline-derived CDR1 and CDR2 are SGHAT and FQNNGV. V dropped 2 bases and J dropped 6 bases, with 13 bases sitting between them. The CDR3 runs 15 residues.

By its share, this clonotype is medium-sized. The V gene is TRBV12-3 or TRBV12-4, the J gene TRBJ1-6; unclear D gene. V was pared by 3 bases and J by 8 bases, with 8 bases between. This CDR3 has 13 amino acids. CDR3 nucleotide sequence: TGTGCCAGCAGTTTGATAGCCTATTCACCCCTCCACTTT. It translates to CASSLIAYSPLHF.

This clonotype was counted between two and nine times. The chain links TRBV20-1 to TRBJ2-6; 14 bases agree with TRBD2. V lost 1 base, J lost 1 base, and 9 bases stayed unmatched. The CDR3 contains 20 residues. Per the germline V gene, CDR1 is DFQATT and CDR2 is SNEGSKA (reference sequence). The CDR3 reads CSARGPGRLAGGSGANVLTF. The CDR3 coding sequence is TGCAGTGCTAGAGGTCCCGGGCGACTAGCGGGGGGGTCTGGGGCCAACGTCCTGACTTTC.

The rearrangement joins TRBV7-9 to TRBJ1-4; tentative D call: TRBD1 (5 bases). The CDR3 consists of 15 residues. Trimming took 1 base from V and 1 from J, leaving 7 bases between them. Germline V lookup: CDR1 SEHNR, CDR2 FQNEAQ (reference sequence). The CDR3 region is CASSLGGGTNEKLFF. For the CDR3, the DNA is TGTGCCAGCAGCTTAGGGGGCGGAACTAATGAAAAACTGTTTTTT.

This rearrangement joins TRBV2 to TRBJ2-3, with D possibly matching TRBD1 (5 bases). Germline loops: CDR1 SNHLY, CDR2 FYNNEI. The CDR3 consists of 14 residues. V lost 2 bases and J lost 3, with 9 bases in between. The CDR3 coding sequence is TGTGCCAGCAGTGAAAGGGGTCGGACAGATACGCAGTATTTT. It encodes CASSERGRTDTQYF. The full variable domain, its missing parts supplied by reference TRBV2 and TRBJ2-3, is EPEVTQTPSHQVTQMGQEVILRCVPISNHLYFYWYRQILGQKVEFLVSFYNNEISEKSEIFDDQFSVERPDGSNFTLKIRSTKLEDSAMYFCASSERGRTDTQYFGPGTRLTVL.

This chain uses TRBV11-1 with TRBJ2-3; D might be TRBD1 (6 bases). The CDR3 has 17 residues. Germline CDR1 and CDR2: SGHAT and FQDESV (reference sequence). The V and J ends lost 4 bases and 4 bases respectively, with 21 bases between them. CDR3 loop: CASSSGAGRGESDTQYF. The CDR3 region has the DNA TGTGCCAGCAGCTCCGGGGCGGGCAGGGGCGAGTCAGATACGCAGTATTTT.

The chain couples TRBV29-1 to TRBJ2-5; 8 positions agree with TRBD1. Judging by the DNA end, TRBJ2-1 fits better; the J call may be wrong. In germline, CDR1 is SQVTM, CDR2 ANQGSEA. This CDR3 comprises 15 residues. The CDR3 coding sequence is TGCAGCGCCATGGTCGGGACAGGCAACTACAATGAGCAGTTCTTC. Encoded protein: CSAMVGTGNYNEQFF.